The present entry profiles one T cell receptor (beta chain) with its context. The CDR3 contains 13 residues. V gave up 5 bases and J gave up 7 bases; unmatched junction bases: 7. Germline CDR1 SGHNT, CDR2 YENEEA. Original processing methods: Amplification of reference gene primers provided the estimated nucleated cell counts. TCRdb's table, derived via immunoSEQ multiplex PCR, lists solely in-frame clones and lacks some. V and J calls and clone size follow that table, whereas D and trimming were derived from the DNA. The sample has about 84,000 clones, around 82% seen once; the top ten hold 39%. These data come from a study of blood T cell repertoires in COVID-19. Study overall: Samples came from the United States, Italy and Spain, spanning acute and convalescent COVID-19. The analysed material was cDNA or gDNA that came from T cells, B-cell-depleted T cells, or PBMCs.

The chain has TRBV11-3 and TRBJ2-7, with 8 positions matching TRBD1. The source of this sequence is a man aged 80 or over with active or convalescent COVID-19. The sequencing input was peripheral blood. The CDR3 DNA follows: TGTGCCAGCAGCGACCAGGGGGCGCGAGAGCAGTACTTC. Its protein is CASSDQGAREQYF.